This T cell receptor beta chain stems from a study of brain T cells in children with intractable seizures. The CDR3 has 13 residues. CDR1 and CDR2 (germline): MGHRA, YSYEKL. V was clipped by 0 bases and J by 14 bases, with 14 bases between them. TCRdb's table, derived via immunoSEQ multiplex PCR, lists solely in-frame clones and lacks some. The table shows hundreds of thousands of clones, with over 85% occurring only once. Time point in this sample: blood from clinic visit 5 months post-surgery; TSC patient then seizure free. The material sequenced was peripheral blood, taken roughly 5 months after surgery. The origin of this receptor is a boy under two years old with tuberous sclerosis and intractable seizures. The rearrangement links TRBV4-1 to TRBJ2-1; D possibly corresponds to TRBD2 (5 bases). CDR3 sequence reads: CASSQEGSGIEFF. CDR3 DNA: TGCGCCAGCAGCCAAGAAGGGTCGGGGATAGAGTTCTTC.